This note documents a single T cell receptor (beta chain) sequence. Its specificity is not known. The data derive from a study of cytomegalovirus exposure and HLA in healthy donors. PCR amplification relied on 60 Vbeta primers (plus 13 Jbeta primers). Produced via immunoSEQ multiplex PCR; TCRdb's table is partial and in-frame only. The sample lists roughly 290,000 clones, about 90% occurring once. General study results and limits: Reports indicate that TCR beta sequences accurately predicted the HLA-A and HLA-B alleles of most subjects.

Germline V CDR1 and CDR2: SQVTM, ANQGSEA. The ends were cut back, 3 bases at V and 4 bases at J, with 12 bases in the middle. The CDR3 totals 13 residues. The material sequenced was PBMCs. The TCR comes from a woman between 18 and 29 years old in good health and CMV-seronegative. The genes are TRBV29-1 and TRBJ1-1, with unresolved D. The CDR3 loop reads CSVDLGGGTEAFF. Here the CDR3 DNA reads TGCAGCGTTGATTTGGGAGGAGGCACTGAAGCTTTCTTT.